This T cell receptor (beta chain) stems from a study of a mutant IDH1 vaccine in newly diagnosed glioma. On this clone itself: The antigen is unknown.

Clones were sequenced by immunoSEQ multiplex PCR, and TCRdb holds only the in-frame ones, with some missing. The sample lists over 40,000 clones, under 90% occurring once. Noted time point: week 35, safety follow-up. All doses held 300 ug of mutant IDH1 20-mer peptide, with topical imiquimod. There are 15 residues in the CDR3. Trimming removed 6 bases from V and 8 bases from J, with 22 bases in between. Germline CDR1 reads LNHDA; CDR2 reads SQIVND (reference sequence). The sequence derives from a middle-aged woman with glioma. Some clones in this sample may be carry-over from other donors' samples. The chain joins TRBV19 to TRBJ1-2, with D unclear. The sequenced sample was PBMCs, obtained from a glioma patient whose treatment included an IDH1 peptide vaccine. The CDR3 nucleotides read TGTGCCAGTAGCCCGAGCCCGCCTGTGTTAGGGGGCTACACCTTC. Translation gives CASSPSPPVLGGYTF.